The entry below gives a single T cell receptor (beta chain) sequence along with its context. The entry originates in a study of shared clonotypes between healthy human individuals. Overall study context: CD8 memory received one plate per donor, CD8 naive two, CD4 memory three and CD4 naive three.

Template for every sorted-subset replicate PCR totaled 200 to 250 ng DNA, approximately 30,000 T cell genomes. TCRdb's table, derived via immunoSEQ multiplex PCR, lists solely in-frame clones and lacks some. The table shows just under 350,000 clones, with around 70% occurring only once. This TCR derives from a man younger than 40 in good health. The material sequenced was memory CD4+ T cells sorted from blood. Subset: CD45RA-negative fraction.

The CDR3, as DNA: TGTGCCAGCAGCCGTCCCGGGCTTAGCGGGAGGGGCACAGATACGCAGTATTTT. Translation gives CASSRPGLSGRGTDTQYF. The chain joins TRBV5-6 to TRBJ2-3; 11 nucleotides agree with TRBD2. Losses at the gene ends were 4 bases for V and 1 base for J; bases not matched to a gene: 11. The CDR3 spans 18 residues. CDR1 is SGHDT, CDR2 YYEEEE, per germline. Using reference TRBV5-6 and TRBJ2-3 for the parts outside the CDR3, the full variable domain is DAGVTQSPTHLIKTRGQQVTLRCSPKSGHDTVSWYQQALGQGPQFIFQYYEEEERQRGNFPDRFSGHQFPNYSSELNVNALLLGDSALYLCASSRPGLSGRGTDTQYFGPGTRLTVL.